Sequencing of this T cell receptor (beta chain) was carried out in a study of CXCR3-negative and CXCR3-positive naive CD8 T cells. Points from the study as a whole: In both naive subsets diversity was comparably high, whereas memory CD8+ cells showed much lower diversity. Similar TRBV-TRBJ usage was seen in naive cells (both CXCR3-negative and CXCR3-positive), but memory cells differed.

In preparing the TRB cDNA libraries, 5' RACE with UMI labels was used. TCRdb reprocessed the 5' RACE reads; each CDR3 protein has one entry and no DNA is given. The sample holds approximately 52,000 distinct CDR3 sequences. For this clonotype: Its antigen is still unknown.

This CDR3 contains 14 residues. Looked up from germline, CDR1 is KGHSH and CDR2 is LQKENI. Sequencing was performed on memory CD8+ T cells from blood. The chain couples TRBV18 to TRBJ2-4; checking the TCRdb D call of TRBD1 is not possible without DNA. The TCR was taken from a human donor in good health. Some clones in this sample may be carry-over from other donors' samples. CDR3 loop: CASSPNRQQNIQYF.